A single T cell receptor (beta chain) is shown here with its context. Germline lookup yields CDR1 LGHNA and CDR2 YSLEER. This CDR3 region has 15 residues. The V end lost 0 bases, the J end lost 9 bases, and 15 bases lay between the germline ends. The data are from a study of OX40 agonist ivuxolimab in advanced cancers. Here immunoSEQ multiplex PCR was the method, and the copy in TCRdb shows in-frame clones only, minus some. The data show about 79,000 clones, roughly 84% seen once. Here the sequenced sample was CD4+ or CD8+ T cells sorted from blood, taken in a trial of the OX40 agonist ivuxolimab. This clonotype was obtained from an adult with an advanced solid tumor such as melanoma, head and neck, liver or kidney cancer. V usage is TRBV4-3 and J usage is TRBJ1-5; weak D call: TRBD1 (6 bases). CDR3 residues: CASSQETGGRRPQHF. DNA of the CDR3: TGCGCCAGCAGCCAAGAGACAGGAGGTCGGAGGCCCCAGCATTTT.